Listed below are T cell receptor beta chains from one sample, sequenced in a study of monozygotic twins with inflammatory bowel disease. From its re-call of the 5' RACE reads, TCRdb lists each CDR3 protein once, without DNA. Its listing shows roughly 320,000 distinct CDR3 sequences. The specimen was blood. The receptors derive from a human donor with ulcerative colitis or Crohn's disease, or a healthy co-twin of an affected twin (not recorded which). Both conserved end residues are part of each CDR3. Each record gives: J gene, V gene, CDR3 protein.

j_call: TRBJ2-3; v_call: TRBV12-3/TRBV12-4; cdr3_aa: CASSSPGTGIGTDTQYF
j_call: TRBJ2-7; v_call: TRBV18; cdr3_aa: CASSPRTGSASEQYF
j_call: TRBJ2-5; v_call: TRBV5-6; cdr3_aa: CASSELAGAHLSQETQYF
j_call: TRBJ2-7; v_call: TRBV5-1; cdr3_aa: CASSLDNSRYEQYF
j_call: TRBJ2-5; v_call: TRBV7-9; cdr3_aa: CASSRRDRDDLETQYF
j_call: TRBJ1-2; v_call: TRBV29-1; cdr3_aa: CSVTGGVNYGYTF
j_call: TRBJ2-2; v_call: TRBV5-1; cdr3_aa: CASSWEATGELFF
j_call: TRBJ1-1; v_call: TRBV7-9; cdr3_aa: CASSRGDPGPETFF
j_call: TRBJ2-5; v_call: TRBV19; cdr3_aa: CASSLTSRQETQYF
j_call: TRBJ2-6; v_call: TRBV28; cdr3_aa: CASSLVAEAGANVLTF
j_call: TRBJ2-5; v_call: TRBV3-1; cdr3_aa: CASTLQETQYF
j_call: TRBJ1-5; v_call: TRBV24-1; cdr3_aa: CATSDPTGGNQPQHF
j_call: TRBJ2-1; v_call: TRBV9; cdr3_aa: CASSVVGHSSNEQFF
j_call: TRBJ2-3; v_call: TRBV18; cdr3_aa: CASSPRDRNTDTQYF
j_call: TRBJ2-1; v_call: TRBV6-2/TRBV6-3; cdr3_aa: CASSSPLWTSVTYNEQFF
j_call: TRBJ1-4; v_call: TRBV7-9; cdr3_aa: CASSTWDRGPEKLFF
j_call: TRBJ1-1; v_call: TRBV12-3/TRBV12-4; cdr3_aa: CASSLAPGPAFF
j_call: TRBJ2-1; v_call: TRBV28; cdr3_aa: CATQGEAGGSDEQFF
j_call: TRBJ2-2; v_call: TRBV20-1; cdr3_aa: CSASPSGNTGELFF
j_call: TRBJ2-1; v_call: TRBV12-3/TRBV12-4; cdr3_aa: CASSLNMINEQFF
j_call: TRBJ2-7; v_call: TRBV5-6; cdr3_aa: CASTQGASFYEQYF
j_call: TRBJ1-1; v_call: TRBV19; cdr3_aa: CASMNTRLNTEAFF
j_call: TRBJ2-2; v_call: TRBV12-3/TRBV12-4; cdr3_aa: CASSKEQGRTGELFF
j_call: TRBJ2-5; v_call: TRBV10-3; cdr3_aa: CAISEGLDPDQETQYF
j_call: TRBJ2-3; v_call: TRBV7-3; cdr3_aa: CASRLSATDTQYF
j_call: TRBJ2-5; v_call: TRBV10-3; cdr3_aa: CAISERGDRGTETQYF
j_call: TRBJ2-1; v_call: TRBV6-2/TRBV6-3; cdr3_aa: CASSWASSYNEQFF
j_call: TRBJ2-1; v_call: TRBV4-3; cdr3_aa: CASSQDGLAGDSYNEQFF
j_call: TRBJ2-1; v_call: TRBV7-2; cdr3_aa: CASSLDSEAYEQFF
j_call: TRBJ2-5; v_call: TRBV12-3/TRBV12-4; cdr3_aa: CASSLLGAETQYF
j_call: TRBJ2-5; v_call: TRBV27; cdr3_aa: CASSSSLRGETQYF
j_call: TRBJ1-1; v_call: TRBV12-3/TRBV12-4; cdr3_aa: CASSLAGGGRAFF
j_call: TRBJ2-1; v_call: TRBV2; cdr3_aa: CASTGLAGEAYNEQFF
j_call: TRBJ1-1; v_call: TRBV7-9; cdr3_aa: CASSFRTENTEAFF
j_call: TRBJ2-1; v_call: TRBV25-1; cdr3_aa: CASRDQLGRAEQFF
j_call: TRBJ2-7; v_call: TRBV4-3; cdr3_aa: CASSQDWGGVDEQYF
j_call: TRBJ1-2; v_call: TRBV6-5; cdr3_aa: CASSSPGAYYGYTF
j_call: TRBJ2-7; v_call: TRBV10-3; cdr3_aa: CAISWSSYEQYF
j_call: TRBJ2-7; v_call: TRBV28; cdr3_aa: CASSGGHPTEQYF
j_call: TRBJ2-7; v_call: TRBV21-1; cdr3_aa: CASSRDVGEQYF
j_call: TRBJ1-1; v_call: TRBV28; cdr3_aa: CASSGPRQVTEAFF
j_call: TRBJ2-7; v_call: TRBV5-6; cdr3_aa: CASSFDRGFDFGEQYF
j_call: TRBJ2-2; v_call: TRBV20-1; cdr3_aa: CSARGLVSGELFF
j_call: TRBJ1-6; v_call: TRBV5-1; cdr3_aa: CASSLEGDRSPLHF
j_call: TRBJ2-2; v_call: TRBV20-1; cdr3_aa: CSLSYTGELFF